This TCR beta chain was obtained from a study of T cell responses to AZD1222 COVID-19 vaccine. From germline, CDR1 is ENHRY and CDR2 SYGVKD. V was cut by 7 bases and J by 0 bases, with 10 bases left in between. The CDR3 loop spans 14 amino acids. Here immunoSEQ multiplex PCR was the method, and the copy in TCRdb shows in-frame clones only, minus some. The data show more than 150,000 clones, 90% to 95% seen once. This clone was seen just once. V and J are TRBV10-3 and TRBJ1-3, with D unresolved. The receptor's source is an adult who received the AZD1222 COVID-19 vaccine. Material: peripheral blood, obtained 28 days after the second AZD1222 dose. The CDR3 here is CAIMGGSSGNTIYF. The CDR3 bases are TGTGCCATCATGGGCGGTAGCTCTGGAAACACCATATATTTT.